Included here is one T cell receptor (beta chain) sequence, with context. Its antigen remains unidentified. The data stem from a study of T cell repertoires in ileal Crohn's disease. About the study: All patients had surgery for stricturing (about 60%) or penetrating (approximately 39%) disease. Thiopurines (fewer than 12) or anti-TNF agents (approximately 20) were given postoperatively to about half.

The germline V gene has CDR1 LNHDA and CDR2 SQIVND (reference sequence). CDR3 size: 11 residues. The trim removed 8 bases at V and 8 bases at J, leaving 5 bases unmatched. General study findings and limits: Sorted CD8 T cells held more high-frequency clones than CD4. Clonal expansions were more frequent in active smokers than non-smokers at surgery.

Assay: immunoSEQ multiplex PCR; the TCRdb copy retains only in-frame clones and omits some. The sample carries thousands of clones, 65% to 85% recorded once. The chain has TRBV19 and TRBJ1-2; 7 bases are a match to TRBD1. The specimen sequenced was ileal tissue. This clonotype originated in an adult with Crohn's disease. The CDR3 spells CASGPGGGYTF. CDR3 nucleotides: TGTGCCAGTGGGCCAGGGGGGGGCTACACCTTC. Based on the CDR3 plus reference TRBV19 and TRBJ1-2, the full variable domain is DGGITQSPKYLFRKEGQNVTLSCEQNLNHDAMYWYRQDPGQGLRLIYYSQIVNDFQKGDIAEGYSVSREKKESFPLTVTSAQKNPTAFYLCASGPGGGYTFGSGTRLTVV.